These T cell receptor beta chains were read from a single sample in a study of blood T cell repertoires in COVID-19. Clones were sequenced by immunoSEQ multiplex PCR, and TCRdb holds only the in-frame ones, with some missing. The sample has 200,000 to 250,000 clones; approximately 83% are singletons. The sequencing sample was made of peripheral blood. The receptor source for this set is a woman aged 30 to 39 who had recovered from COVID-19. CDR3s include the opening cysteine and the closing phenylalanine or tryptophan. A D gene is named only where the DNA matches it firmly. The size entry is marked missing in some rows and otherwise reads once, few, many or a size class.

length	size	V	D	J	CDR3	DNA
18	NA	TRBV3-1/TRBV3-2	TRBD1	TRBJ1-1	CASTKEQGTTLRNTEAFF	TGTGCCAGCACCAAAGAACAGGGGACCACTTTGAGGAACACTGAAGCTTTCTTT
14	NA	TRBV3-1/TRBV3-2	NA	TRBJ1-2	CASSRGGWSYGYTF	TGTGCCAGCAGCAGGGGGGGCTGGAGCTATGGCTACACCTTC
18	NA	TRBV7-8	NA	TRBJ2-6	CASSPEGNTLGGANVLTF	TGTGCCAGCAGCCCAGAGGGTAATACCCTAGGTGGGGCCAACGTCCTGACTTTC
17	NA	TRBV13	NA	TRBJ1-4	CASSLAGEGTLNEKLFF	TGTGCCAGCAGCTTAGCAGGGGAAGGGACGCTGAATGAAAAACTGTTTTTT
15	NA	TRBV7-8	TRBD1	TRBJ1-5	CASSLGGTGIQPQHF	TGTGCCAGCAGCTTAGGAGGGACAGGGATCCAGCCCCAGCATTTT
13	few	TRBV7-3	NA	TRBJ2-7	CASSFYPGGEQYF	TGTGCCAGCAGCTTTTACCCCGGTGGCGAGCAGTACTTC
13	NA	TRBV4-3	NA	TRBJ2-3	CASSQDLGGVQYF	TGCGCCAGCAGCCAAGATCTGGGCGGGGTGCAGTATTTT
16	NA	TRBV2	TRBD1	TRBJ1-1	CASGGDRRGANTEAFF	TGTGCCAGCGGGGGGGACAGGAGGGGAGCGAACACTGAAGCTTTCTTT
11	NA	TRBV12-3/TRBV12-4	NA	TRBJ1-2	CATGASVGYTF	TGTGCCACCGGAGCGTCCGTTGGCTACACCTTC
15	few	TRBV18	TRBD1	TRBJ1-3	CASSQLDRAGNTIYF	TGTGCCAGCTCACAATTGGACAGGGCTGGAAACACCATATATTTT
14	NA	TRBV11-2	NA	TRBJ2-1	CASSEKPQGNEQFF	TGTGCCAGCAGCGAGAAACCGCAGGGCAATGAGCAGTTCTTC
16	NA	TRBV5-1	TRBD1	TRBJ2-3	CASSMSGTGGTDTQYF	TGCGCCAGCAGCATGTCCGGGACAGGGGGCACAGATACGCAGTATTTT
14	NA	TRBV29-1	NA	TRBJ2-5	CSVEGGQLQETQYF	TGCAGCGTTGAAGGAGGTCAGCTCCAAGAGACCCAGTACTTC
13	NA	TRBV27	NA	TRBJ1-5	CASSYGGNQPQHF	TGTGCCAGCAGTTACGGGGGAAATCAGCCCCAGCATTTT
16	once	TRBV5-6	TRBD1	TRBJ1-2	CASSLAGQGGDYGYTF	TGTGCCAGCAGCTTGGCGGGACAGGGGGGGGACTATGGCTACACCTTC
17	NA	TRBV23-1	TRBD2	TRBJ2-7	CARKLAGTSGGAYEQYF	TGCGCCAGAAAACTGGCCGGGACTAGCGGGGGGGCGTACGAGCAGTACTTC
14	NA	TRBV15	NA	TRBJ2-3	CATSRGSPTDTQYF	TGTGCCACCAGTCGAGGATCTCCCACAGATACGCAGTATTTT
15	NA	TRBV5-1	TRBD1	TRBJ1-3	CASSPGQGSGNTIYF	TGCGCCAGCAGCCCCGGACAGGGTTCTGGAAACACCATATATTTT
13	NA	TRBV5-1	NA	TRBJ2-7	CASRSTSGSEQYF	TGCGCCAGCAGGTCCACCTCGGGGAGCGAGCAGTACTTC
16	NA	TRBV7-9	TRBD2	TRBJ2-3	CASSPTLAERTDTQYF	TGTGCCAGCAGCCCAACACTAGCGGAGCGCACAGATACGCAGTATTTT
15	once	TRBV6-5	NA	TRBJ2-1	CASSSDRVGRNEQFF	TGTGCCAGCAGCTCCGACAGGGTAGGGAGGAATGAGCAGTTCTTC
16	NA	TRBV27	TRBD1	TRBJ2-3	CASSLRSGGGTDTQYF	TGTGCCAGCAGTTTAAGGTCAGGGGGCGGCACAGATACGCAGTATTTT
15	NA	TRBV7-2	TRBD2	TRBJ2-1	CASSPSTSGGHEQFF	TGTGCCAGCAGCCCTTCGACTAGCGGGGGGCATGAGCAGTTCTTC
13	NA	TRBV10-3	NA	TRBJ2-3	CAISGPDLDTQYF	TGTGCCATCAGTGGACCAGACTTGGATACGCAGTATTTT
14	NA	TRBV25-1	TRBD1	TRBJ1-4	CASRAQGANEKLFF	TGTGCCAGCAGGGCGCAGGGGGCTAATGAAAAACTGTTTTTT
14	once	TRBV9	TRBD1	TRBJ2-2	CASKQGAGTGELFF	TGTGCCAGCAAGCAGGGGGCGGGAACCGGGGAGCTGTTTTTT
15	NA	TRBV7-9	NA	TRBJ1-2	CASSLGQAMYYGYTF	TGTGCCAGCAGCTTAGGACAGGCGATGTACTATGGCTACACCTTC
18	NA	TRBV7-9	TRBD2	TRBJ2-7	CASSGTRTSGDLWVEQYF	TGTGCCAGCAGCGGGACAAGGACTAGCGGGGACCTCTGGGTCGAGCAGTACTTC
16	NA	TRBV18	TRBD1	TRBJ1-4	CASSPQGAGTNEKLFF	TGTGCCAGCTCACCACAGGGGGCAGGCACTAATGAAAAACTGTTTTTT
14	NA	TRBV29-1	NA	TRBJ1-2	CSVSGSPTNYGYTF	TGCAGCGTTTCAGGCAGCCCAACTAACTATGGCTACACCTTC
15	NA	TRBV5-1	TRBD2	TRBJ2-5	CASSLTVAGQETQYF	TGCGCCAGCAGCTTGACTGTAGCGGGACAAGAGACCCAGTACTTC
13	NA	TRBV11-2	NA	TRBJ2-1	CASSLDAVDEQFF	TGTGCCAGCAGCTTAGACGCAGTCGATGAGCAGTTCTTC
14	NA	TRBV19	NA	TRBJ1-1	CASSMVGANTEAFF	TGTGCCAGTAGTATGGTAGGGGCGAACACTGAAGCTTTCTTT
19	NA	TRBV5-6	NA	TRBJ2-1	CASSLLRESSVGWQNEQFF	TGTGCCAGCAGCTTGTTGAGGGAGTCAAGCGTCGGGTGGCAAAATGAGCAGTTCTTC
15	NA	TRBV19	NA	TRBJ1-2	CASSRRGQGNYGYTF	TGTGCCAGTAGCCGAAGGGGCCAGGGGAACTATGGCTACACCTTC
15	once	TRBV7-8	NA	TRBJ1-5	CASSLPQGSNQPQHF	TGTGCCAGCAGCTTACCACAGGGTAGCAATCAGCCCCAGCATTTT
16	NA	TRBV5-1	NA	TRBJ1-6	CASSLGNLGGAGPLHF	TGCGCCAGCAGCTTGGGTAATTTGGGGGGGGCCGGGCCCCTCCACTTT
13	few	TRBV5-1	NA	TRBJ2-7	CASTGHSSYEQYF	TGCGCCAGCACAGGGCACAGCTCCTACGAGCAGTACTTC
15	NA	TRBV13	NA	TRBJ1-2	CASSLVTQTDYGYTF	TGTGCCAGCAGCTTGGTGACACAGACGGACTATGGCTACACCTTC
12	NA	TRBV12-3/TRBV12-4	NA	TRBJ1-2	CASSYKSYGYTF	TGTGCCAGCAGCTATAAATCGTATGGCTACACCTTC
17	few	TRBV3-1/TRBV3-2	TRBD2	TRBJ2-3	CASSQDALADYTDTQYF	TGTGCCAGCAGCCAAGATGCTCTAGCGGACTACACAGATACGCAGTATTTT